These 3 T cell receptor beta chains were sequenced from one sample in a study of T cells in localized non-small cell lung cancer. Profiled with immunoSEQ multiplex PCR; TCRdb holds only in-frame clones, not every one. This table holds thousands of clones, 30% to 45% found once. Source: normal lung tissue next to the tumor, taken before any cancer treatment. The source of these receptors is a woman between 35 and 70 years old with stage I lung adenocarcinoma.

This clone was detected a few times. The chain is built from TRBV6-8 and TRBJ2-3; 11 nucleotides line up with TRBD1. Germline V gives CDR1 MNHGY, CDR2 SAAAGT. The CDR3 covers 16 residues. The junction had 7 bases not matched to a gene; V was cut back by 2 bases and J by 6 bases. The CDR3 sequence: CASSYRGTGGTDTQYF. Written as DNA, the CDR3 is TGTGCCAGCAGTTACCGAGGGACAGGGGGGACGGATACGCAGTATTTT.

This chain connects TRBV10-2 to TRBJ2-5, with 7 bases aligning to TRBD2. V lost 4 bases to trimming and J lost 4 bases; unmatched junction nucleotides: 6. Germline values: CDR1 WSHSY, CDR2 SAAADI. The CDR3 consists of 14 residues. CDR3 DNA sequence: TGCGCCAGCAGTGTTGGCGGGAGTTCAGAGACCCAGTACTTC. Amino acids: CASSVGGSSETQYF.

This clone has only a few counts. This sequence joins TRBV15 and TRBJ2-5; TRBD2 matches 9 bases. The CDR3 contains 16 residues. Trimming took 5 bases from V and 5 from J; bases not matched to a gene: 12. CDR1 and CDR2 (germline): LNHNV, YYDKDF (reference sequence). The chain's CDR3 is CATSEGGRALGETQYF. The CDR3 region has the DNA TGTGCCACCAGCGAAGGCGGGAGGGCCCTCGGGGAGACCCAGTACTTC.